The 13 T cell receptor beta chains below come from one sample, sequenced in a study of blood T cell repertoires in COVID-19. Sequenced by immunoSEQ multiplex PCR; TCRdb stores in-frame clones only, minus some. The table has about 25,000 clones, around 90% seen once. Sample: peripheral blood. Receptors were obtained from a human donor with active COVID-19. The donor label of this sample is uncertain.

The chain combines TRBV29-1 with TRBJ1-4, with TRBD1 matching over 7 bases. This CDR3 contains 12 residues. CDR1 and CDR2 from the germline V gene are SQVTM and ANQGSEA. V was clipped by 6 bases and J by 4 bases; unmatched bases: 2. This chain's CDR3 is CSVGTDNEKLFF. The DNA for the CDR3 is TGCAGCGTAGGGACAGATAATGAAAAACTGTTTTTT.

The CDR3 DNA is TGTGCCAGCAGTTACTTCGGGACAGGGGTTCTCGAGCAGTACTTC. Amino acid sequence: CASSYFGTGVLEQYF. The chain joins TRBV6-2 or TRBV6-3 to TRBJ2-7; 10 nucleotides match TRBD1. Germline CDR1 MNHEY, CDR2 SVGEGT. V shed 1 base and J 6 bases; nucleotides not matched to a gene: 6. The CDR3 spans 15 residues.

The chain recombines TRBV27 with TRBJ2-3, with 8 positions matching TRBD2. The CDR3 contains 15 residues. Germline CDR1 MNHEY, CDR2 SMNVEV (reference sequence). Trimming removed 2 bases from V and 2 bases from J; junction bases left unmatched: 3. CDR3 sequence: CASSLGGRLTDTQYF. The CDR3 DNA follows: TGTGCCAGCAGTTTAGGCGGGAGGCTCACAGATACGCAGTATTTT.

J is TRBJ2-3 and V is TRBV7-3, with 10 bases identical to TRBD2. CDR3 length equals 17 residues. Germline V CDR1 and CDR2: SGHTA, FQGTGA. J lost 4 bases, V lost 2 bases, and 9 bases had no gene match. CDR3 amino acids: CASSLGLLAGVSDTQYF. DNA for the CDR3: TGTGCCAGCAGCTTAGGGCTCCTAGCGGGAGTGTCAGATACGCAGTATTTT.

The chain employs TRBV7-2 and TRBJ1-4, with 12 bases fitting TRBD1. Germline V gene lookup returns CDR1 SGHTA and CDR2 FQGNSA. The V and J ends lost 5 bases and 8 bases, in that order; junction bases with no gene match: 12. The CDR3 extends over 17 amino acids. The CDR3 reads CASSPPRDRGRGEKLFF. The CDR3, as DNA: TGTGCCAGCAGCCCCCCCCGGGACAGGGGGCGCGGGGAAAAACTGTTTTTT.

The rearrangement joins TRBV7-2 to TRBJ2-4, with TRBD1 matching 7 bases. Germline V gene data show CDR1 as SGHTA and CDR2 as FQGNSA. CDR3 size: 14 residues. J lost 5 bases, V lost 5 bases, and 6 bases had no gene match. The CDR3 DNA follows: TGTGCCAGCAGCCCCCGACAGGGTCAAAACATTCAGTACTTC. Translated: CASSPRQGQNIQYF.

V usage is TRBV11-2 and J usage is TRBJ1-3; D not certain. This CDR3 comprises 15 residues. Germline CDR1 SGHAT, CDR2 FQNNGV. Trimming pared 2 bases from V and 4 bases from J, leaving 12 bases between. The DNA for the CDR3 is TGTGCCAGCAGCTTAAACTTTCGCTCCGGAAACACCATATATTTT. Its protein product is CASSLNFRSGNTIYF.

The rearrangement joins TRBV4-2 to TRBJ2-3; TRBD2 aligns across 14 bases. V lost 1 base, J lost 0 bases, and 3 bases stayed unmatched. In germline, CDR1 is LGHNA, CDR2 YNFKEQ. The CDR3 totals 18 residues. Here the CDR3 DNA reads TGTGCCAGCAGCCAAGGACTAGCGGGAGGGCCTAGCACAGATACGCAGTATTTT. This codes for CASSQGLAGGPSTDTQYF.

This chain uses TRBV11-3 with TRBJ2-6; weak D call: TRBD2 (5 bases). Trimming stripped 4 bases from V and 1 base from J, with 8 bases between. Germline loops: CDR1 SGHNT, CDR2 YENEEA. This CDR3 region has 15 residues. The DNA of the CDR3 is TGTGCCAGCAGCTCTCGGAGGTCTGGGGCCAACGTCCTGACTTTC. Its protein is CASSSRRSGANVLTF.

The chain joins TRBV7-9 to TRBJ2-3, with unresolved D. This CDR3 spans 12 amino acids. Trimming took 1 base from V and 5 from J, leaving 4 bases between them. Germline CDR1 and CDR2: SEHNR and FQNEAQ (reference sequence). The CDR3 spells CASSLDGDTQYF. DNA of the CDR3: TGTGCCAGCAGCTTAGACGGAGATACGCAGTATTTT.

The chain joins TRBV5-1 to TRBJ2-7, with TRBD2 matching 11 bases. The V and J ends lost 0 bases and 6 bases, in that order; junction bases with no gene match: 5. The CDR3 totals 15 residues. Germline loops: CDR1 SGHRS, CDR2 YFSETQ. The CDR3: CASSLGSGRVFEQYF. As DNA, the CDR3 is TGCGCCAGCAGCTTGGGTAGCGGGAGGGTCTTCGAGCAGTACTTC. Full variable domain (remainder filled in from reference TRBV5-1 and TRBJ2-7): KAGVTQTPRYLIKTRGQQVTLSCSPISGHRSVSWYQQTPGQGLQFLFEYFSETQRNKGNFPGRFSGRQFSNSRSEMNVSTLELGDSALYLCASSLGSGRVFEQYFGPGTRLTVT.

On this clone itself: Other DNA sequences in this sample translate to the same CDR3. The genes are TRBV10-3 and TRBJ2-7, with 7 bases fitting TRBD1. This CDR3 has 12 residues. Losses at the gene ends were 6 bases for V and 5 bases for J; bases not matched to a gene: 4. CDR1 and CDR2 (germline): ENHRY, SYGVKD. The CDR3 DNA sequence: TGTGCCATCAGCGATGACAGGGACGAGCAGTACTTC. As protein: CAISDDRDEQYF.

This clone has more than one count but fewer than ten. The chain carries TRBV7-9 and TRBJ1-1, with 7 bases lining up with TRBD1. The CDR3 totals 13 residues. Germline CDR1 reads SEHNR; CDR2 reads FQNEAQ (reference sequence). V shed 5 bases and J 5 bases; nucleotides not matched to a gene: 5. CDR3 loop: CASSRGQETEAFF. The CDR3 DNA is TGTGCCAGCAGCAGGGGGCAAGAAACTGAAGCTTTCTTT.